The clone carrying this T cell receptor beta chain was seen repeatedly, ten times or more. Priming of first-strand cDNA relied on TRAV- and TRBV-specific primers (covering alpha and beta chains). It was with a constant-region primer and a V-primer adapter that TCRs were amplified over approximately 20 PCR cycles. One entry per CDR3 protein results from TCRdb running MiXCR on the reads. The sample contains approximately 89,000 distinct CDR3 sequences, about 19% of which appear only once. These data are taken from a study of low-dose radiotherapy and immunotherapy resistance in tumors. Study background: The fractionation for Cohort 1 was 0.5 Gy per fraction every 2 weeks, totaling 6.5 Gy. Given every two weeks, intravenous cyclophosphamide 200 mg/m2 preceded radiation and immunotherapy by one day. Patients took oral aspirin 300 mg daily for four cycles from cycle 1 day 1.

Trimming pared 0 bases from V and 4 bases from J, leaving 13 bases between. This CDR3 is built from 16 residues. Germline assignment: CDR1 SGHNT and CDR2 YYREEE (reference sequence). Time point in this sample: before trial treatment. Eligible patients had advanced solid tumors lacking tumor-infiltrating lymphocytes. The receptor comes from a male donor with prostate cancer. The sample consisted of PBMCs, taken before treatment. The chain couples TRBV5-4 to TRBJ2-2; D might be TRBD1 (5 bases). This CDR3 is CASSLGVVTVTGELFF. In DNA form, the CDR3 reads TGTGCCAGCAGCTTGGGGGTCGTGACAGTCACCGGGGAGCTGTTTTTT. Variable domain in full (rest from reference TRBV5-4 and TRBJ2-2): ETGVTQSPTHLIKTRGQQVTLRCSSQSGHNTVSWYQQALGQGPQFIFQYYREEENGRGNFPPRFSGLQFPNYSSELNVNALELDDSALYLCASSLGVVTVTGELFFGEGSRLTVL.